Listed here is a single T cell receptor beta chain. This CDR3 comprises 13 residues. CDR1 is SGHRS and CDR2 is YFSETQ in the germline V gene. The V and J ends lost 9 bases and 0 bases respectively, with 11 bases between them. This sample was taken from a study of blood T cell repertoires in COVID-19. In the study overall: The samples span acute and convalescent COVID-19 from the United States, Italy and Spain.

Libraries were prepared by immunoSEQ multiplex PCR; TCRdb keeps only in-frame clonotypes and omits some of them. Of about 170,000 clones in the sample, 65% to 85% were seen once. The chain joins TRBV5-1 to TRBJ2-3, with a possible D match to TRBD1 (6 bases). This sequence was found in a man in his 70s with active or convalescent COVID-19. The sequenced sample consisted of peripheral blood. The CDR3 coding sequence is TGCGCCACCCGACAGGCTAGCACAGATACGCAGTATTTT. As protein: CATRQASTDTQYF.